What follows is one TCR beta chain and its context. This entry comes from a study of beta chain features in type 1 diabetes. Turning to the study itself: Summed over all samples, the examined sorted cells came to roughly 110 million.

The V gene's germline CDR1 is SGHRS and CDR2 YFSETQ. This CDR3 comprises 15 residues. Between the trimmed V and J ends, which lost 5 bases and 1 base, there was a span of 13 bases. Every bit of the isolated RNA underwent reverse transcription, so sequencing read expressed TCRB transcripts. Reads from naive, central memory and regulatory T cell samples averaged around 3.7 million. TCRdb's copy holds only in-frame clones and misses some; the assay was immunoSEQ multiplex PCR. The data show under 300,000 clones, 27% seen once. The sequence came from a man aged 25 to 40 in good health. The chain couples TRBV5-1 to TRBJ2-1, with D perhaps matching TRBD1 or TRBD2 (5 bases each). Source material: central memory CD4+ T cells from blood. CDR3 sequence reads: CASRREGSSYNEQFF. The CDR3 DNA reads TGCGCCAGCAGGCGCGAGGGGAGTTCCTACAATGAGCAGTTCTTC.